The rows below give T cell receptor beta chains drawn from one sample of a study of blood T cell repertoires in COVID-19. Only in-frame clones appear in the TCRdb table, and some are missing; sequencing was by immunoSEQ multiplex PCR. The table shows about 180,000 clones, with about 90% occurring only once. The sequencing input was peripheral blood. Receptors originate from a man between 70 and 80 years old with active or convalescent COVID-19. CDR3s include the opening cysteine and the closing phenylalanine or tryptophan. Each record gives: clone size, V gene, D gene, J gene, CDR3 protein, CDR3 DNA. D genes are given only for firm matches. Clone size, where shown, is once, few, many, or a class for clones that have expanded.

size: -; V: TRBV7-2; D: -; J: TRBJ1-2; CDR3: CASSFGFRDGYTF; DNA: TGTGCCAGCAGCTTCGGATTTCGGGATGGCTACACCTTC
size: -; V: TRBV19; D: TRBD1; J: TRBJ1-5; CDR3: CASSAQGPSNQPQHF; DNA: TGTGCCAGTAGTGCACAGGGGCCGAGCAATCAGCCCCAGCATTTT
size: -; V: TRBV7-2; D: -; J: TRBJ1-5; CDR3: CASSQGHSQPQHF; DNA: TGTGCCAGCAGCCAAGGACATTCCCAGCCCCAGCATTTT
size: -; V: TRBV20-1; D: -; J: TRBJ1-2; CDR3: CSPVGPYGYTF; DNA: TGCAGTCCCGTTGGGCCCTATGGCTACACCTTC
size: -; V: TRBV11-2; D: -; J: TRBJ1-1; CDR3: CATSGGLNTEAFF; DNA: TGTGCCACCTCGGGGGGGTTGAACACTGAAGCTTTCTTT
size: -; V: TRBV4-3; D: -; J: TRBJ2-2; CDR3: CASSPQYVGELFF; DNA: -
size: -; V: TRBV2; D: TRBD1; J: TRBJ2-3; CDR3: CASNRGRGRTDTQYF; DNA: TGTGCCAGCAACAGGGGCAGGGGGCGGACAGATACGCAGTATTTT
size: -; V: TRBV20-1; D: TRBD1; J: TRBJ1-1; CDR3: CSATGGTEAFF; DNA: TGCAGTGCTACAGGGGGCACTGAAGCTTTCTTT
size: once; V: TRBV19; D: TRBD1; J: TRBJ1-1; CDR3: CASSNWDRRNTEAFF; DNA: TGTGCCAGTAGTAACTGGGACAGGAGGAACACTGAAGCTTTCTTT
size: -; V: TRBV28; D: TRBD1; J: TRBJ1-1; CDR3: CATGRDRGTEAFF; DNA: TGTGCCACCGGGAGGGACAGGGGCACTGAAGCTTTCTTT
size: -; V: TRBV11-2; D: -; J: TRBJ1-4; CDR3: CASSLAGFRNEKLFF; DNA: TGTGCCAGCAGCTTAGCAGGGTTCAGAAATGAAAAACTGTTTTTT
size: -; V: TRBV27; D: TRBD1; J: TRBJ1-5; CDR3: CASSLSGQGSQPQHF; DNA: TGTGCCAGCAGTTTATCGGGACAGGGGTCACAGCCCCAGCATTTT
size: -; V: TRBV29-1; D: -; J: TRBJ1-2; CDR3: CSVEVPDRYYGYTF; DNA: TGCAGCGTTGAAGTACCCGACAGGTACTATGGCTACACCTTC
size: -; V: TRBV10-2; D: TRBD1; J: TRBJ1-1; CDR3: CASSGQGPNTEAFF; DNA: TGCGCCAGCTCGGGACAGGGCCCGAACACTGAAGCTTTCTTT
size: -; V: TRBV5-1; D: TRBD1; J: TRBJ2-2; CDR3: CASSSGQGGELFF; DNA: TGCGCCAGCAGCTCCGGACAGGGGGGGGAGCTGTTTTTT
size: -; V: TRBV27; D: TRBD1; J: TRBJ1-5; CDR3: CASSLNTGGSNQPQHF; DNA: TGTGCCAGCAGTTTAAATACAGGGGGTAGCAATCAGCCCCAGCATTTT
size: -; V: TRBV4-3; D: TRBD2; J: TRBJ2-1; CDR3: CASSLATPWTSGSNEQFF; DNA: TGCGCCAGCAGCCTCGCTACCCCCTGGACTAGCGGGAGTAATGAGCAGTTCTTC
size: once; V: TRBV11-3; D: TRBD1; J: TRBJ1-2; CDR3: CASSPARQGAGGYTF; DNA: TGTGCCAGCAGCCCCGCCCGACAGGGGGCAGGAGGCTACACCTTC
size: -; V: TRBV15; D: TRBD1; J: TRBJ1-4; CDR3: CATSRDVDRGKLFF; DNA: TGTGCCACCAGCAGAGATGTTGACAGGGGAAAACTGTTTTTT
size: -; V: TRBV5-1; D: TRBD1; J: TRBJ2-7; CDR3: CASSLASGQGVHEQYF; DNA: TGCGCCAGCAGCTTGGCCTCCGGACAGGGTGTCCACGAGCAGTACTTC
size: -; V: TRBV6-6; D: TRBD1; J: TRBJ2-1; CDR3: CASSFPGTGNNEQFF; DNA: TGTGCCAGCAGTTTTCCCGGGACAGGGAACAATGAGCAGTTCTTC
size: -; V: TRBV11-2; D: -; J: TRBJ1-4; CDR3: CASSFSTGENEKLFF; DNA: TGTGCCAGCAGCTTTTCTACCGGGGAAAATGAAAAACTGTTTTTT
size: -; V: TRBV29-1; D: -; J: TRBJ1-2; CDR3: CSVEDRRGANYGYTF; DNA: TGCAGCGTTGAAGATCGGAGGGGCGCCAACTATGGCTACACCTTC
size: -; V: TRBV3-1/TRBV3-2; D: TRBD2; J: TRBJ2-3; CDR3: CASSQGTSGTDTQYF; DNA: TGTGCCAGCAGCCAGGGGACTAGCGGCACAGATACGCAGTATTTT
size: -; V: TRBV4-1; D: TRBD1; J: TRBJ1-4; CDR3: CASSQVPGQGSVEKLFF; DNA: TGCGCCAGCAGCCAAGTCCCGGGACAGGGTTCAGTTGAAAAACTGTTTTTT
size: -; V: TRBV28; D: -; J: TRBJ2-2; CDR3: CASNPGNTGELFF; DNA: TGTGCCAGCAATCCAGGGAACACCGGGGAGCTGTTTTTT
size: -; V: TRBV6-5; D: -; J: TRBJ2-5; CDR3: CASSPQGGLETQYF; DNA: TGTGCCAGCAGTCCCCAGGGGGGTTTGGAGACCCAGTACTTC
size: -; V: TRBV15; D: -; J: TRBJ1-6; CDR3: CATSKSFGSSYNSPLHF; DNA: TGTGCCACCAGCAAATCCTTCGGGAGCTCCTATAATTCACCCCTCCACTTT
size: -; V: TRBV29-1; D: -; J: TRBJ1-2; CDR3: CSVEDQEGGATF; DNA: TGCAGCGTTGAAGATCAAGAGGGAGGCGCCACCTTC
size: -; V: TRBV15; D: TRBD1; J: TRBJ1-3; CDR3: CATSRDRDSRSGNTIYF; DNA: TGTGCCACCAGCAGAGATCGGGACAGCCGCTCTGGAAACACCATATATTTT
size: -; V: TRBV5-1; D: -; J: TRBJ1-2; CDR3: CASSTPQAPYGYTF; DNA: TGCGCCAGCAGCACTCCTCAGGCGCCCTATGGCTACACCTTC
size: -; V: TRBV28; D: TRBD1; J: TRBJ1-5; CDR3: CASSFSTGGNQPQHF; DNA: TGTGCCAGCAGTTTTAGCACAGGGGGCAATCAGCCCCAGCATTTT
size: -; V: TRBV5-1; D: TRBD2; J: TRBJ2-1; CDR3: CASSLGWRGAKRTSYNEQFF; DNA: TGCGCCAGCAGCTTGGGGTGGCGGGGGGCTAAAAGGACCTCCTACAATGAGCAGTTCTTC
size: -; V: TRBV18; D: -; J: TRBJ1-2; CDR3: CASSPPPRDGYTF; DNA: TGTGCCAGCTCACCCCCCCCCAGGGATGGCTACACCTTC
size: once; V: TRBV20-1; D: TRBD1; J: TRBJ1-1; CDR3: CSASGDRGNTEAFF; DNA: TGCAGTGCTAGTGGGGACAGGGGGAACACTGAAGCTTTCTTT
size: -; V: TRBV5-8; D: -; J: TRBJ1-1; CDR3: CASSLRTRTEAFF; DNA: TGTGCCAGCAGCCTGCGGACAAGGACTGAAGCTTTCTTT
size: -; V: TRBV4-3; D: -; J: TRBJ1-6; CDR3: CASSQEALDSGPLSNSPLHF; DNA: TGCGCCAGCAGCCAAGAGGCTCTAGATTCAGGGCCACTTTCTAATTCACCCCTCCACTTT
size: -; V: TRBV28; D: TRBD2; J: TRBJ2-2; CDR3: CASSLGTSGSGELFF; DNA: TGTGCCAGCAGTTTAGGGACTAGCGGGAGTGGGGAGCTGTTTTTT
size: once; V: TRBV7-2; D: -; J: TRBJ1-1; CDR3: CASSWTPQNTEAFF; DNA: TGTGCCAGCAGCTGGACACCCCAGAACACTGAAGCTTTCTTT
size: few; V: TRBV30; D: -; J: TRBJ1-1; CDR3: CAARGTEAFF; DNA: TGTGCCGCGAGAGGTACTGAAGCTTTCTTT
size: -; V: TRBV5-1; D: TRBD1; J: TRBJ2-7; CDR3: CASRISPRGPKDHEQYF; DNA: TGCGCCAGCAGAATAAGCCCCAGGGGGCCCAAGGATCACGAGCAGTACTTC
size: -; V: TRBV27; D: TRBD1; J: TRBJ1-2; CDR3: CASFEEGAGGYTF; DNA: TGTGCCAGTTTCGAAGAGGGGGCGGGAGGCTACACCTTC
size: -; V: TRBV9; D: -; J: TRBJ1-1; CDR3: CASSVGGIVAEAFF; DNA: TGTGCCAGCAGCGTAGGAGGGATTGTTGCTGAAGCTTTCTTT
size: -; V: TRBV27; D: -; J: TRBJ1-1; CDR3: CASSLYPGITEAFF; DNA: TGTGCCAGCAGTTTATACCCCGGGATCACTGAAGCTTTCTTT
size: -; V: TRBV28; D: TRBD1; J: TRBJ1-5; CDR3: CASRPTGGWNQPQHF; DNA: TGTGCCAGCAGACCGACAGGGGGCTGGAATCAGCCCCAGCATTTT
size: -; V: TRBV6-5; D: -; J: TRBJ2-7; CDR3: CASSLSNHEQYF; DNA: TGTGCCAGCAGCCTTAGTAACCACGAGCAGTACTTC
size: -; V: TRBV19; D: -; J: TRBJ2-7; CDR3: CASSIDQEVQYF; DNA: TGTGCCAGTAGTATTGATCAGGAAGTGCAGTACTTC
size: -; V: TRBV28; D: -; J: TRBJ2-2; CDR3: CASSFSDRTAGELFF; DNA: TGTGCCAGCAGTTTTTCCGACAGAACGGCCGGGGAGCTGTTTTTT
size: -; V: TRBV6-5; D: -; J: TRBJ1-3; CDR3: CASSPDRTGNTIYF; DNA: TGTGCCAGCAGTCCCGACAGGACTGGAAACACCATATATTTT
size: -; V: TRBV7-2; D: TRBD2; J: TRBJ2-2; CDR3: CASSRNRAGGPGELFF; DNA: TGTGCCAGCAGCCGTAACCGAGCGGGGGGGCCCGGGGAGCTGTTTTTT
size: once; V: TRBV5-1; D: TRBD1; J: TRBJ2-7; CDR3: CASSFWTGESYEQYF; DNA: TGCGCCAGCAGCTTTTGGACAGGGGAATCCTACGAGCAGTACTTC
size: -; V: TRBV30; D: -; J: TRBJ2-7; CDR3: CAWSVRHGGALISEQYF; DNA: TGTGCCTGGAGTGTACGACACGGCGGGGCCTTAATTAGCGAGCAGTACTTC
size: once; V: TRBV2; D: -; J: TRBJ2-3; CDR3: CASSADLTDTQYF; DNA: TGTGCCAGCAGTGCAGATCTCACAGATACGCAGTATTTT
size: -; V: TRBV24-1; D: TRBD1; J: TRBJ1-2; CDR3: CATSGHSGQGEEGYTF; DNA: TGTGCCACCAGTGGTCACTCCGGACAGGGGGAAGAGGGCTACACCTTC
size: -; V: TRBV28; D: -; J: TRBJ2-7; CDR3: CASSLVGQNYEQYF; DNA: TGTGCCAGCAGTTTAGTAGGACAGAACTACGAGCAGTACTTC
size: -; V: TRBV6-4; D: -; J: TRBJ2-3; CDR3: CASRLSGVNTDTQYF; DNA: TGTGCCAGCAGGCTAAGCGGAGTAAACACAGATACGCAGTATTTT
size: -; V: TRBV7-3; D: -; J: TRBJ2-5; CDR3: CASSPGQLKQETQYF; DNA: TGTGCCAGCAGCCCAGGACAACTGAAACAAGAGACCCAGTACTTC
size: -; V: TRBV5-1; D: TRBD1; J: TRBJ2-1; CDR3: CASSLPTSWDRDYPNEQFF; DNA: TGCGCCAGCAGCTTACCGACCAGCTGGGACAGAGACTATCCCAATGAGCAGTTCTTC
size: once; V: TRBV7-9; D: TRBD1; J: TRBJ1-3; CDR3: CASSLRTGDSGNTIYF; DNA: TGTGCCAGCAGCTTACGCACAGGGGACTCTGGAAACACCATATATTTT